This T cell receptor beta chain appears in the sequencing data of a study of shared clonotypes between healthy human individuals. CDR1 is SGHNT and CDR2 is YENEEA in the germline V gene. V lost 2 bases to trimming and J lost 2 bases, with 10 bases between them. The CDR3 is made up of 14 amino acids. In regard to this clone: Its antigen remains unidentified.

Once extracted for a subset, genomic DNA was divided evenly among several immunoSEQ plates. The assay was immunoSEQ multiplex PCR, and TCRdb's table has in-frame clones only and misses some. The data contain 600,000 to 800,000 clones, 55% to 75% of them singletons. Study outcomes and limitations: Incompleteness in sorted-subset sequencing, despite large depth, was shown by rarefaction. Apart from blood, nothing was sampled; tissue repertoires likely differ.

The material sequenced was memory CD4+ T cells sorted from blood. The subset here: CD45RA-negative fraction. The gene calls are TRBV11-3 and TRBJ2-7, with D unresolved. This sequence was found in a woman in her thirties in good health. The CDR3 coding sequence is TGTGCCAGCAGCTTATCGTCTAGTCCCTACGAGCAGTACTTC. Protein: CASSLSSSPYEQYF.